These 19 T cell receptor beta chains were all obtained from the same sample, sequenced in a study of T cell repertoires in cytomegalovirus infection. TCRdb reanalysed the reads using MiXCR and keeps one entry per CDR3 protein. The sample lists approximately 270,000 distinct CDR3 sequences; approximately 22% were seen once. These receptors' antigens are unknown. Material: cultured PBMCs, obtained from culture after CMV antigen stimulation. Receptor source: a human donor in good health (CMV status not recorded). Some clones in this sample may be carry-over from other donors' samples.

This chain connects TRBV23-1 to TRBJ2-3, with a tentative D call TRBD1 (6 bases). TRBV23-1 is annotated as an ORF whose role is uncertain. CDR3 length equals 15 residues. V was shortened by 3 bases and J by 2 bases, with 12 bases between the two germline ends. CDR3 amino acids: CASSHPRDNTDTQYF. Written as DNA, the CDR3 is TGCGCCAGCAGTCACCCGAGGGACAACACAGATACGCAGTATTTT.

The sample holds many counts of this clonotype. The rearrangement uses TRBV7-3 and TRBJ2-1, with 9 bases that match TRBD1. CDR1 and CDR2 from the germline V gene are SGHTA and FQGTGA. The V gene end was trimmed by 3 bases and the J gene end by 2 bases; junction bases not matched to a gene: 5. The CDR3 is 16 amino acids. The CDR3 DNA follows: TGTGCCAGCAGCTTCCCGGACAGGGGAACCTACAATGAGCAGTTCTTC. This codes for CASSFPDRGTYNEQFF.

There are a few counts of this clonotype. This chain uses TRBV7-9 with TRBJ2-7, with no clear D. Germline values: CDR1 SEHNR, CDR2 FQNEAQ (reference sequence). Trimming cost V 4 bases and J 5 bases, with 15 bases left between them. CDR3 length: 14 amino acids. Written as DNA, the CDR3 is TGTGCCAGCAGCTCACCCGGCCTAGGTAACGAGCAGTACGTC. Protein sequence: CASSSPGLGNEQYV.

Here the CDR3 reads CASSLRMSQPQHF. The CDR3 region has the DNA TGTGCCAGCAGTTTAAGGATGAGTCAGCCCCAGCATTTT. V usage is TRBV28 and J usage is TRBJ1-5, with unresolved D. The CDR3 has 13 amino acids. CDR1 is MDHEN, CDR2 SYDVKM, per germline. The V end lost 2 bases, the J end lost 6 bases, and 8 bases lay between the germline ends.

The V call is TRBV19, the J call TRBJ1-5; 8 bases are a match to TRBD1. CDR1 is LNHDA, CDR2 SQIVND, per germline (reference sequence). V was pared by 11 bases and J by 7 bases, with 10 bases of the junction left unmatched. CDR3 size: 13 residues. The CDR3, as DNA: TGTGCCTCCGCAGGGGGCGCGAGGCAGCCCCAGCATTTT. Translated: CASAGGARQPQHF.

Remarks on this clonotype: Given a much more abundant clone one base away, this may be a read error. The CDR3 sequence: CAGGPNTNTQYF. The CDR3 DNA is TGTGCCGGGGGACCCAACACAAATACGCAGTATTTT. This chain links TRBV7-2 with TRBJ2-3; D could derive from TRBD1 or TRBD2 (5 bases each). Germline CDR1 reads SGHTA; CDR2 reads FQGNSA. The CDR3 runs 12 residues.

This chain links TRBV7-6 with TRBJ2-7, with 7 bases fitting TRBD1. The CDR3 is 13 residues long. Per the germline V gene, CDR1 is SGHVS and CDR2 is FNYEAQ. The V segment lost 5 bases and the J segment 4 bases; nucleotides outside the gene matches: 5. CDR3 sequence: CASSPLQGYEQYF. As DNA, the CDR3 is TGTGCCAGCAGCCCGCTACAGGGGTACGAGCAGTACTTC.

This clonotype occurred many times. V is TRBV7-2 and J is TRBJ2-1; D not resolved. Germline V gene lookup returns CDR1 SGHTA and CDR2 FQGNSA. With 4 bases removed from V and 2 bases from J, the gap between germline ends came to 9 bases. CDR3 length: 14 amino acids. CDR3: CASSYDPTYNEQFF. CDR3 bases: TGTGCCAGCAGCTATGACCCGACCTACAATGAGCAGTTCTTC.

This chain uses TRBV11-2 with TRBJ2-3; D not resolved. The V end was cut by 5 bases, the J end by 5 bases, with 11 bases between. Looked up from germline, CDR1 is SGHAT and CDR2 is FQNNGV. The CDR3 runs 13 residues. The CDR3 here is CASSPILGDTQYF. CDR3 nucleotides: TGTGCCAGCAGCCCCATCCTAGGAGATACGCAGTATTTT.

This clonotype occurred a few times. V gene TRBV27 combines with J gene TRBJ2-1, with 9 bases matching TRBD2. The germline V gene encodes CDR1 MNHEY and CDR2 SMNVEV (reference sequence). The CDR3 has 14 amino acids. V lost 8 bases, J lost 10 bases, and 12 bases stayed unmatched. The CDR3 nucleotides read TGTGCCAGCTCGGCGGGAGGGCCAATGAGGGAGCAGTTCTTC. It codes for CASSAGGPMREQFF.

The chain links TRBV2 to TRBJ2-2; 9 bases align to TRBD2. The germline gives CDR1 SNHLY, CDR2 FYNNEI. This CDR3 has 15 residues. J was trimmed by 5 bases and V by 6 bases; bases with no gene match: 7. This CDR3 reads CASRPGTSWTGELFF. CDR3 coding DNA: TGTGCCAGCAGACCCGGGACTAGCTGGACCGGGGAGCTGTTTTTT.

A word on this clonotype: Given the absence of the conserved phenylalanine or tryptophan at the CDR3 end, a read error is likely. The limits of the CDR3 on the DNA are not certain, so only TCRdb's listed CDR3 is given. This chain uses TRBV19 with TRBJ1-1; the DNA was not used to check the table's D call, TRBD1. Germline V gene lookup returns CDR1 LNHDA and CDR2 SQIVND (reference sequence). The CDR3 spans 14 amino acids, including both terminal residues. CDR3: CASSTQTGGAFPTI.

This sequence joins TRBV29-1 and TRBJ2-1; 11 bases agree with TRBD1. The J segment lost 3 bases and the V segment lost 7 bases, leaving 5 bases of the junction unmatched. Germline CDR1 reads SQVTM; CDR2 reads ANQGSEA. The CDR3 extends over 14 amino acids. This CDR3 reads CSALGTGGYNEQFF. The CDR3 DNA reads TGCAGCGCCCTCGGGACAGGGGGCTACAATGAGCAGTTCTTC.

This clonotype was detected only a few times. V and J are TRBV11-2 and TRBJ1-4; D is unresolved. The CDR3 has 15 amino acids. Germline assignment: CDR1 SGHAT and CDR2 FQNNGV. V dropped 5 bases and J dropped 4 bases, with 14 bases sitting between them. Here the CDR3 DNA reads TGTGCCAGCAGCCCCGGTCGCACCCTTAATGAAAAACTGTTTTTT. Amino acid sequence: CASSPGRTLNEKLFF.

This clonotype was counted ten times or more. The rearrangement joins TRBV6-5 to TRBJ2-3; possibly TRBD2 for D (6 bases). This CDR3 has 17 amino acids. Trimming took 0 bases from V and 0 from J, leaving 13 bases between them. Germline V gene lookup returns CDR1 MNHEY and CDR2 SVGAGI. CDR3 residues: CASSYSEAGPSTDTQYF. CDR3 nucleotides: TGTGCCAGCAGTTACTCGGAAGCGGGCCCTAGCACAGATACGCAGTATTTT.

This clonotype was recorded a few times. V gene TRBV29-1 combines with J gene TRBJ2-5, with D perhaps being TRBD1 or TRBD2 (5 bases each). The CDR3 totals 12 residues. Germline CDR1 reads SQVTM; CDR2 reads ANQGSEA. Trimming stripped 6 bases from V and 2 bases from J, with 10 bases between. CDR3 DNA sequence: TGCAGCGTCGGGACGGGTCAAGAGACCCAGTACTTC. It is translated as CSVGTGQETQYF.

The CDR3 nucleotides are TGTGCCTGGAGACCCACTAGCGGGAGGATTAATGAGCAGTTCTTC. It is translated as CAWRPTSGRINEQFF. V usage is TRBV30 and J usage is TRBJ2-1; 12 nucleotides line up with TRBD2. Germline V CDR1 and CDR2: GTSNPN, SVGIG (reference sequence). V shed 3 bases and J 7 bases; nucleotides not matched to a gene: 7. The CDR3 contains 15 residues.

V usage is TRBV5-1 and J usage is TRBJ1-4; D is undetermined. Germline V gene data show CDR1 as SGHRS and CDR2 as YFSETQ. Between the trimmed V and J ends, which lost 0 bases and 3 bases, there was a span of 6 bases. The CDR3 has 14 amino acids. The CDR3 sequence is CASSLGDANEKLFF. As DNA, the CDR3 is TGCGCCAGCAGCTTGGGGGATGCTAATGAAAAACTGTTTTTT.

This clonotype was seen only a few times. The chain is built from TRBV20-1 and TRBJ2-1, with 10 bases aligning to TRBD2. Germline loops: CDR1 DFQATT, CDR2 SNEGSKA (reference sequence). The V gene end was trimmed by 2 bases and the J gene end by 8 bases; junction bases not matched to a gene: 9. The CDR3 consists of 15 residues. The CDR3 is CSARSLAGVVYEQFF. Written as DNA, the CDR3 is TGCAGTGCTAGAAGTCTAGCGGGAGTTGTGTATGAGCAGTTCTTC.